This T cell receptor beta chain emerged from a study of OX40 agonist ivuxolimab in advanced cancers. The data were produced by immunoSEQ multiplex PCR, yet TCRdb's version contains in-frame clones alone and is incomplete. Among 60,000 to 75,000 clones, about 94% were seen once, and the ten largest hold roughly 19%. The CDR3 spans 14 residues. The germline V and J ends were trimmed by 5 bases and 8 bases, with 18 bases remaining between them. Germline V gene lookup returns CDR1 SNHLY and CDR2 FYNNEI. The chain links TRBV2 to TRBJ1-1, with no clear D. This specimen was CD4+ or CD8+ T cells sorted from blood, taken in a trial of the OX40 agonist ivuxolimab. The sequence was obtained from an adult with an advanced solid tumor such as melanoma, head and neck, liver or kidney cancer. CDR3 in amino acids: CASSPVGDGGEAFF. In nucleotides, the CDR3 is TGTGCCAGCAGTCCGGTGGGTGATGGTGGGGAAGCTTTCTTT.